The next 28 T cell receptor beta chains were all read from a single sample in a study of blood T cell repertoires in COVID-19. Measured with immunoSEQ multiplex PCR; TCRdb has only the in-frame clones, and not every one. Here the sample spans under 250,000 clones, about 78% being singletons. The specimen was peripheral blood. The receptors derive from a woman aged 70 to 79 with acute or convalescent COVID-19.

CDR3 region: CASSEGGRGAFF. CDR3 DNA sequence: TGTGCCAGCAGTGAGGGAGGACGCGGAGCTTTCTTT. The chain has TRBV6-1 and TRBJ1-1; D unclear. Trimming took off 3 bases at V and 10 bases at J, with 12 bases between the two ends. The CDR3 contains 12 residues. In germline, CDR1 is MNHNS, CDR2 SASEGT.

V usage is TRBV27 and J usage is TRBJ1-2, with 9 bases matching TRBD1. Germline V gene lookup returns CDR1 MNHEY and CDR2 SMNVEV (reference sequence). The CDR3 runs to 15 residues. The V and J ends lost 7 bases and 6 bases, in that order; junction bases with no gene match: 12. DNA for the CDR3: TGTGCCAGCAAGGGCCGGGACAGGGCTGTTAATGGCTACACCTTC. Amino acids: CASKGRDRAVNGYTF.

This rearrangement joins TRBV19 to TRBJ2-7; the D gene is possibly TRBD1 (6 bases). V was cut by 4 bases and J by 6 bases, with 16 bases left in between. CDR1 is LNHDA, CDR2 SQIVND, per germline (reference sequence). This CDR3 contains 14 residues. The CDR3 sequence: CASSTTPTRGEQYF. As DNA, the CDR3 is TGTGCCAGTAGTACGACACCAACCAGGGGCGAGCAGTACTTC.

This chain links TRBV4-1 with TRBJ2-3; D is undetermined. The germline CDR1 and CDR2 sequences are MGHRA and YSYEKL. The CDR3 is made up of 15 amino acids. The V end lost 4 bases, the J end lost 4 bases, and 15 bases lay between the germline ends. The CDR3 coding sequence is TGCGCCAGCAGCCCTCTATATCTATTGGCAGATACGCAGTATTTT. The encoded protein is CASSPLYLLADTQYF.

The chain recombines TRBV30 with TRBJ1-6; possible D gene TRBD1, 5 bases. Germline values: CDR1 GTSNPN, CDR2 SVGIG (reference sequence). This CDR3 contains 16 residues. Trimming cost V 4 bases and J 8 bases, with 21 bases left between them. The CDR3 protein is CAWTSRGSLRYSPLHF. The CDR3 DNA sequence: TGTGCCTGGACCTCACGGGGGTCCCTTCGTTATTCACCCCTCCACTTT.

CDR3: CASSASGSPSYNEQFF. The CDR3 DNA is TGTGCCAGCAGCGCGAGCGGGAGTCCATCCTACAATGAGCAGTTCTTC. V and J are TRBV7-8 and TRBJ2-1; 8 bases map to TRBD2. The CDR3 contains 16 residues. J lost 1 base, V lost 5 bases, and 7 bases had no gene match. Germline V gene data show CDR1 as SGHVS and CDR2 as FQNEAQ. Complete variable domain (other parts from reference TRBV7-8 and TRBJ2-1): GAGVSQSPRYKVAKRGQDVALRCDPISGHVSLFWYQQALGQGPEFLTYFQNEAQLDKSGLPSDRFFAERPEGSVSTLKIQRTQQEDSAVYLCASSASGSPSYNEQFFGPGTRLTVL.

This clone appeared once. The chain links TRBV12-3 or TRBV12-4 to TRBJ2-1, with D hard to call. The CDR3 is 13 residues long. The germline V and J ends were trimmed by 2 bases and 9 bases, with 11 bases remaining between them. CDR3 sequence (DNA): TGTGCCAGCAGTTTATCACGGGTCGGTGAGCAGTTCTTC. It yields the protein CASSLSRVGEQFF.

This clone was seen only once. This chain links TRBV28 with TRBJ1-5, with a possible D match to TRBD1 (6 bases). V gave up 5 bases and J gave up 3 bases, with 11 bases separating them. The CDR3 is 14 residues long. Germline V gene lookup returns CDR1 MDHEN and CDR2 SYDVKM. CDR3 loop: CASSRQVSNQPQHF. CDR3 in DNA: TGTGCCAGCAGTCGACAGGTATCCAATCAGCCCCAGCATTTT.

About this clone itself: At the DNA level, this CDR3 is encoded by other sequences in the same sample as well. The gene calls are TRBV19 and TRBJ2-2; the D is unclear. The ends were cut back, 7 bases at V and 1 base at J, with 7 bases in the middle. This CDR3 contains 13 residues. Germline V gene lookup returns CDR1 LNHDA and CDR2 SQIVND (reference sequence). The CDR3 here is CASTRGNTGELFF. The CDR3 region has the DNA TGTGCCAGTACACGAGGGAACACCGGGGAGCTGTTTTTT.

The chain carries TRBV5-1 and TRBJ2-7, with D perhaps matching TRBD2 (5 bases). The CDR3 length is 15 residues. V lost 2 bases to trimming and J lost 7 bases, with 19 bases between them. From germline, CDR1 is SGHRS and CDR2 YFSETQ. The CDR3 spells CASSLDISDPGEQYF. CDR3 DNA sequence: TGCGCCAGCAGCTTAGATATATCAGACCCGGGGGAGCAGTACTTC.

The V gene is TRBV30, the J gene TRBJ2-2, with 8 positions matching TRBD1. Germline V lookup: CDR1 GTSNPN, CDR2 SVGIG (reference sequence). The CDR3 has 14 residues. V shed 7 bases, J shed 2 bases, and the junction held 6 bases outside the gene matches. The CDR3, as DNA: TGTGCCTCCGGACAGGGACGTAACACCGGGGAGCTGTTTTTT. Protein sequence: CASGQGRNTGELFF.

The chain combines TRBV7-2 with TRBJ2-5; 10 nucleotides agree with TRBD1. V shed 1 base and J 2 bases; nucleotides not matched to a gene: 7. The germline V gene encodes CDR1 SGHTA and CDR2 FQGNSA. The CDR3 has 17 residues. The CDR3 spells CASSLGGTGVGQETQYF. Written as DNA, the CDR3 is TGTGCCAGCAGCTTAGGCGGGACAGGGGTTGGGCAAGAGACCCAGTACTTC.

V is TRBV21-1 and J is TRBJ1-5; whether TRBD1, the table's D call, matches the DNA was not checked. TRBV21-1 is annotated as a pseudogene. This CDR3 region has 16 residues. CDR3 sequence (DNA): TGTGCCAGCAGGGCAGATCCGACAGGGACGAATCAGCCCCAGCATTTT. Its protein is CASRADPTGTNQPQHF.

As DNA, the CDR3 is TGTGCCAGCAGTACAGAGATGAACACTGAAGCTTTCTTT. This translates into CASSTEMNTEAFF. The chain links TRBV28 to TRBJ1-1, with D unresolved. The CDR3 runs to 13 residues. Trimming took 5 bases from V and 0 from J, leaving 7 bases between them. Per the germline V gene, CDR1 is MDHEN and CDR2 is SYDVKM.

This chain joins TRBV28 and TRBJ2-7; a possible D gene is TRBD2 (6 bases). This CDR3 has 15 residues. V lost 6 bases to trimming and J lost 0 bases, with 15 bases between them. The germline CDR1 and CDR2 sequences are MDHEN and SYDVKM. CDR3 sequence reads: CASRTAGTTSYEQYF. CDR3 nucleotide sequence: TGTGCCAGCAGAACCGCGGGGACGACCTCCTACGAGCAGTACTTC.

V is TRBV4-2 and J is TRBJ2-2, with a possible D match to TRBD2 (5 bases). V shed 1 base and J shed 0 bases, with 12 bases lying between them. This CDR3 region has 17 residues. The germline V gene has CDR1 LGHNA and CDR2 YNFKEQ. The CDR3 is CASSQGVSGANTGELFF. The CDR3, as DNA: TGTGCCAGCAGCCAAGGAGTCAGCGGAGCGAACACCGGGGAGCTGTTTTTT.

The V gene is TRBV7-8, the J gene TRBJ2-7, with TRBD2 identical over 8 bases. Germline trimming cut 5 bases from V and 6 bases from J; bases unmatched to any gene: 9. There are 14 residues in the CDR3. The germline V gene encodes CDR1 SGHVS and CDR2 FQNEAQ. CDR3 sequence: CASSLRTSPSEQYF. DNA of the CDR3: TGTGCCAGCAGCCTGAGGACTAGCCCCAGCGAGCAGTACTTC.

This clone was observed a single time. V is TRBV7-3 and J is TRBJ2-2; D may be TRBD1 (5 bases). The CDR3 totals 16 residues. Per the germline V gene, CDR1 is SGHTA and CDR2 is FQGTGA. Trimming took 4 bases from V and 4 from J, leaving 16 bases between them. The CDR3 nucleotides read TGTGCCAGCAGCTGGGGCTCTCCTGGTGGCACCGGGGAGCTGTTTTTT. Its protein is CASSWGSPGGTGELFF. Looking up the rest from reference TRBV7-3 and TRBJ2-2 gives the full variable domain: GAGVSQTPSNKVTEKGKYVELRCDPISGHTALYWYRQSLGQGPEFLIYFQGTGAADDSGLPNDRFFAVRPEGSVSTLKIQRTERGDSAVYLCASSWGSPGGTGELFFGEGSRLTVL.

V and J are TRBV12-3 or TRBV12-4 and TRBJ2-5; D is undetermined. This CDR3 has 11 amino acids. V gave up 1 base and J gave up 7 bases, with 4 bases separating them. CDR3 in amino acids: CASSLGGTQYF. The CDR3 DNA is TGTGCCAGCAGTTTAGGAGGGACCCAGTACTTC.

This clone has just a few counts. The chain links TRBV7-9 to TRBJ1-2, with D maybe TRBD1 (6 bases). Trimming left V 1 base short and J 5 bases short, with 14 bases between. Germline V gene lookup returns CDR1 SEHNR and CDR2 FQNEAQ (reference sequence). The CDR3 covers 15 residues. The DNA of the CDR3 is TGTGCCAGCAGCTTAGGGGTTGGGCAGGGGTATGGCTACACCTTC. It translates to CASSLGVGQGYGYTF.

V is TRBV27 and J is TRBJ1-5; 9 bases agree with TRBD1. V was clipped by 6 bases and J by 2 bases; unmatched bases: 11. The CDR3 is made up of 17 amino acids. Germline lookup yields CDR1 MNHEY and CDR2 SMNVEV (reference sequence). Here the CDR3 DNA reads TGTGCCAGCAGGGAGAGGACAGGGGTTAGTCGCAATCAGCCCCAGCATTTT. Its protein is CASRERTGVSRNQPQHF.

The gene calls are TRBV14 and TRBJ2-7; 9 bases map to TRBD2. The CDR3 spans 13 residues. The V segment lost 5 bases and the J segment 6 bases; nucleotides outside the gene matches: 5. Germline assignment: CDR1 SGHDN and CDR2 FVKESK. This CDR3 is CASSGGLAREQYF. The CDR3 nucleotides are TGTGCCAGCAGCGGGGGACTAGCTCGCGAGCAGTACTTC.

Only a few counts were recorded for this clone. This chain joins TRBV6-6 and TRBJ1-5; TRBD1 agrees at 8 bases. Unmatched junction bases numbered 7, after V lost 6 bases and J lost 3 bases. This CDR3 is 15 amino acids long. The germline V gene encodes CDR1 MNHNY and CDR2 SVGAGI (reference sequence). CDR3 nucleotides: TGTGCCAGCAGCGACAGGGGAGGCCCCAATCAGCCCCAGCATTTT. This encodes CASSDRGGPNQPQHF.

V usage is TRBV7-9 and J usage is TRBJ2-1, with D possibly being TRBD1 (5 bases). Germline values: CDR1 SEHNR, CDR2 FQNEAQ (reference sequence). CDR3 length equals 15 residues. Trimming removed 5 bases from V and 4 bases from J, with 15 bases in between. CDR3: CASSLGHGLYNEQFF. CDR3 nucleotide sequence: TGTGCCAGCAGCCTCGGACACGGCTTATACAATGAGCAGTTCTTC.

The genes are TRBV10-3 and TRBJ1-2; D may be TRBD1 (5 bases). The germline V and J ends were trimmed by 7 bases and 1 base, with 16 bases remaining between them. This CDR3 spans 15 amino acids. CDR1 and CDR2 (germline): ENHRY, SYGVKD. The CDR3 DNA follows: TGTGCCATCACCTCGGGCGGGGCGGATAACTATGGCTACACCTTC. Translating it yields CAITSGGADNYGYTF.

The chain combines TRBV6-5 with TRBJ2-5, with TRBD1 matching 10 bases. Unmatched junction bases numbered 8, after V lost 5 bases and J lost 5 bases. The CDR3 loop spans 15 amino acids. In germline, CDR1 is MNHEY, CDR2 SVGAGI. The CDR3 DNA reads as TGTGCCAGCAGTCAGTCGACAGGGGGCGTTGAGACCCAGTACTTC. Its protein product is CASSQSTGGVETQYF.

A single count supports this clone. The V gene is TRBV7-9, the J gene TRBJ2-7; the match to TRBD1 covers 8 bases. Unmatched junction bases numbered 13, after V lost 5 bases and J lost 4 bases. Germline loops: CDR1 SEHNR, CDR2 FQNEAQ (reference sequence). CDR3 length: 16 amino acids. The CDR3 DNA sequence: TGTGCCAGCAGCCGAGGATCTACAGGGGGGTTTTACGAGCAGTACTTC. This gives the protein CASSRGSTGGFYEQYF.

This clone showed up just a few times. The V and J genes are TRBV7-8 and TRBJ1-2; TRBD1 is a possible D gene (6 bases). Germline V gene data show CDR1 as SGHVS and CDR2 as FQNEAQ. This CDR3 has 17 amino acids. The V gene lost 3 bases and the J gene lost 1 base, with 18 bases spanning the gap. For the CDR3, the DNA is TGTGCCAGCAGCTTCATCCCCGTGACAGGTGTTAACTATGGCTACACCTTC. It is translated as CASSFIPVTGVNYGYTF. Full variable domain (outside the CDR3, taken from reference TRBV7-8 and TRBJ1-2): GAGVSQSPRYKVAKRGQDVALRCDPISGHVSLFWYQQALGQGPEFLTYFQNEAQLDKSGLPSDRFFAERPEGSVSTLKIQRTQQEDSAVYLCASSFIPVTGVNYGYTFGSGTRLTVV.